This TCR beta chain was sequenced in a study of blood T cell repertoires in COVID-19. Background on the study: From T cells, B-cell-depleted T cells, or PBMCs came the material, which was cDNA or gDNA.

Authors' methods: For nucleated cells, counts were estimated from reference gene primer amplification. Some clones are missing from TCRdb's copy, which holds only in-frame ones; the method was immunoSEQ multiplex PCR. That table furnishes V, J and clone size, whereas the DNA furnished D and trimming. This table holds roughly 460,000 clones, around 90% found once. Germline-derived CDR1 and CDR2 are SQVTM and ANQGSEA. CDR3 size: 15 residues. V lost 2 bases, J lost 6 bases, and 9 bases stayed unmatched. The sample consisted of peripheral blood. The chain has TRBV29-1 and TRBJ1-3, with 8 bases that match TRBD1. This receptor was taken from a man aged 18 to 30 with COVID-19, enrolled during active disease. The CDR3 DNA sequence: TGCAGCGTTGAACCGGACAGGGCCCCCTCAAACACCATATATTTT. Amino acids: CSVEPDRAPSNTIYF.